This TCR beta chain was found in a study of T cells in Graves' hyperthyroidism and ophthalmopathy (dated by TCRdb to between 2018 and 2021). Regarding the research as a whole: Peripheral blood samples were taken at the time of initial diagnosis, prior to any treatment. Following sampling, methimazole starting at 30 mg daily was given to hyperthyroidism patients, and high-dose intravenous methylprednisolone was given to ophthalmopathy patients. Prospective prediction of ophthalmopathy was tested in an independent validation cohort consisting of under 20 hyperthyroidism patients and some 17 patients who later progressed to ophthalmopathy. TCR V-J signatures able to tell the groups apart were searched for in a discovery cohort of around 95 patients, of whom more than 40 had Graves' ophthalmopathy and around 57 had stable Graves' hyperthyroidism. According to the paper, TCR Vbeta CDR3 sequencing was carried out on about 140 peripheral blood samples, which came from under 50 ophthalmopathy, about 75 hyperthyroidism and approximately 17 progressor patients. The roughly 94 discovery patients were randomly split 7:3 into training and test sets. Thyroid tissue and blood T-cell repertoires from more than five Graves' hyperthyroidism patients were also compared in the study. The research as a whole found: Sample size was not statistically predetermined, and investigators were not blinded to group allocation. Blood samples also contained most of the expanded thyroid clonotypes (frequency above 0.001), which suggests that blood repertoires may reflect thyroid immune responses. A model built on a 13 V-J signature distinguished ophthalmopathy from stable hyperthyroidism, reaching around 90% sensitivity and approximately 81% specificity in cross-validation and 80%/75% in testing. In validation, the model predicted progression to ophthalmopathy a median of around 6.5 months before onset, with approximately 71% sensitivity and about 72% specificity.

Deletion took 0 bases off V and 1 base off J, with a span of 10 bases between the germline ends. Spanning cysteine to phenylalanine, the CDR3 consists of 15 amino acids. CDR3 DNA only is kept here, 45 bases in frame from base 1. The germline V gene encodes CDR1 SGHRS and CDR2 YFSETQ. TCR beta CDR3 regions were amplified from RNA transcripts. The TCR CDR3 was subjected to a first round of RT-PCR using the HTBI primer set and the Qiagen OneStep RT-PCR kit. Libraries were constructed in a second round of multiplex PCR, after which size selection and purification were carried out. The libraries were sequenced on an Illumina HiSeq2000 using paired-end 100 bp reads. As for the original processing: Raw data were processed with SOAPnuke, discarding reads with adapters, uncalled bases, mean Phred below 15, or no exact constant-primer or identifier match. High-quality paired reads were merged with COPE v1.2.5, and unique nucleotide sequences were defined as clonotypes. MiTCR v1.1 was used to align clonotypes to the IMGT TRBV, TRBD and TRBJ reference segments. Only V-J combinations with frequency above 0.0001, covering about 99% of repertoires, were analysed. The TCS score was defined as the ratio of F50 (clonal expansion) to E x V (chaos), calculated using BLOSUM62-based TCRdist between CDR3 peptides within each V-J. Welch's t-statistics and random forest reduced around 510 V-J features to under 15, which were used in a naive Bayes classifier (R e1071). Using fastp at Q25 and MiXCR, TCRdb reprocessed the public reads and kept productive beta chains. When rows share a CDR3 protein, they turn into one entry using the most common DNA and genes. The V and J calls, along with clone size, are taken from TCRdb and not from the paper's own processing. Across this sample there are under 300,000 distinct CDR3 sequences, with about 14% seen only once. The ten biggest clones cover 6% to 8% of the sample.

Hyperthyroidism patients were newly diagnosed, with disease duration under 2 months, and aged 18 to 65 years. Patients with uncontrolled infections, other autoimmune diseases, pregnancy or lactation were excluded. Clinical symptoms, serum thyroxine and TRAb, thyroid ultrasound, and orbital computed tomography formed the basis for the diagnoses. For progressor patients, blood was drawn at the first diagnosis of hyperthyroidism, before any ophthalmopathy symptoms had appeared. Ficoll-Paque density gradient centrifugation was used to isolate PBMCs from around 10 ml of fresh peripheral blood. Patients classed as progressors first received a Graves' hyperthyroidism diagnosis and then went on to develop ophthalmopathy during follow-up. Total RNA was extracted with Trizol reagent, and quality was checked on an Agilent 2100 Bioanalyzer. Of note for this clonotype: Its target antigen remains unknown. Qualities for individual bases were not recorded, and no much larger clone is one base off.

Recombination joined TRBV5-1 with TRBJ1-2; the D gene cannot be named for sure. The source is a woman in her 30s with Graves' hyperthyroidism that later progressed to Graves' ophthalmopathy. Sequences were obtained from blood. The DNA reads as follows: TGCGCCAGCAGCTTGGGAGAGGGCCTTAACTATGGCTACACCTTC. This encodes CASSLGEGLNYGYTF.